The 11 T cell receptor beta chains in this list originate from one sample, sequenced in a study of blood T cell repertoires in COVID-19. Assay: immunoSEQ multiplex PCR; the TCRdb copy retains only in-frame clones and omits some. The sample carries about 83,000 clones, 90% recorded once. Specimen: peripheral blood. These receptors originate from a woman over 75 with active or convalescent COVID-19.

The genes are TRBV5-1 and TRBJ2-7, with 8 bases that match TRBD1. Germline V gives CDR1 SGHRS, CDR2 YFSETQ. V lost 7 bases and J lost 0; bases outside the gene matches: 6. The CDR3 runs 14 residues. Here the CDR3 DNA reads TGCGCCAGCTCCGGGACAGGCCTCTCCTACGAGCAGTACTTC. It is translated as CASSGTGLSYEQYF.

V and J are TRBV6-5 and TRBJ1-1, with 8 bases fitting TRBD1. The CDR3 covers 15 residues. From germline, CDR1 is MNHEY and CDR2 SVGAGI. J was trimmed by 4 bases and V by 6 bases; bases with no gene match: 10. CDR3 amino acids: CASSSELTGVTEAFF. The DNA for the CDR3 is TGTGCCAGCAGCTCCGAGCTGACAGGGGTCACTGAAGCTTTCTTT.

J is TRBJ1-5 and V is TRBV6-2 or TRBV6-3; D gene unclear. V was cut by 6 bases and J by 11 bases, with 20 bases left in between. The CDR3 length is 14 residues. Germline V gene data show CDR1 as MNHEY and CDR2 as SVGEGT. As DNA, the CDR3 is TGTGCCAGCAGCCCGGCGGGCGGGTTTATGGCCCAGCATTTT. This translates into CASSPAGGFMAQHF.

This chain joins TRBV5-5 and TRBJ1-6, with a possible D match to TRBD1 (5 bases). The CDR3 is 14 residues long. The V gene's germline CDR1 is SGHKS and CDR2 YYEKEE (reference sequence). Trimming left V 4 bases short and J 5 bases short, with 10 bases between. The CDR3 nucleotides are TGTGCCAGCAGCCTACAGGAAAATAATTCACCCCTCCACTTT. Translating it yields CASSLQENNSPLHF.

V is TRBV5-1 and J is TRBJ1-1; 9 nucleotides agree with TRBD1. Trimming removed 3 bases from V and 5 bases from J; junction bases left unmatched: 8. Germline lookup yields CDR1 SGHRS and CDR2 YFSETQ. This CDR3 contains 15 residues. CDR3 DNA sequence: TGCGCCAGCAGCTGGACAGGGGCCGTTGGAACTGAAGCTTTCTTT. As protein: CASSWTGAVGTEAFF.

The chain couples TRBV2 to TRBJ1-2; 7 nucleotides line up with TRBD1. The CDR3 totals 13 residues. Germline V gives CDR1 SNHLY, CDR2 FYNNEI. The ends lost 4 bases at V and 3 bases at J; junction bases unmatched: 2. CDR3 DNA sequence: TGTGCCAGCAGTGCTCAGGGGGACTATGGCTACACCTTC. This encodes CASSAQGDYGYTF.

This clone was detected ten times or more. DNA of the CDR3: TGCGCCAGCAGCCCACGGGACGGGGAGCTGTTTTTT. It is translated as CASSPRDGELFF. J is TRBJ2-2 and V is TRBV4-3; a possible D gene is TRBD2 (5 bases). V was pared by 4 bases and J by 7 bases, with 7 bases between. The CDR3 loop spans 12 amino acids. Germline V lookup: CDR1 LGHNA, CDR2 YSLEER.

The V gene is TRBV12-3 or TRBV12-4, the J gene TRBJ1-2; no reliable D call. CDR3 size: 13 residues. Between the trimmed V and J ends, which lost 5 bases and 7 bases, there was a span of 14 bases. The CDR3 DNA reads as TGTGCCAGCAGTCCGGCGGCCCTGCTTGGCTACACCTTC. Protein: CASSPAALLGYTF.

The genes are TRBV11-2 and TRBJ1-4; the D gene is possibly TRBD1 (5 bases). The CDR3 is made up of 15 amino acids. Germline lookup yields CDR1 SGHAT and CDR2 FQNNGV. Between the trimmed V and J ends, which lost 3 bases and 0 bases, there was a span of 8 bases. Written as DNA, the CDR3 is TGTGCCAGCAGCTTGATGACAGCAACTAATGAAAAACTGTTTTTT. Encoded protein: CASSLMTATNEKLFF.

Here the CDR3 reads CASSYSVRRLAGNSYEQYF. In DNA form, the CDR3 reads TGTGCCAGCAGTTACTCGGTCCGGCGCCTAGCGGGGAACTCCTACGAGCAGTACTTC. The chain recombines TRBV6-2 or TRBV6-3 with TRBJ2-7; 9 nucleotides line up with TRBD2. With 0 bases clipped from V and 0 bases from J, the junction kept 12 bases outside the gene matches. Germline V gene lookup returns CDR1 MNHEY and CDR2 SVGEGT. The CDR3 consists of 19 residues.

This clone was counted once. In DNA form, the CDR3 reads TGTGCCACCAGCAGCGGGAGCGGGGGGATTGACGAGCAGTACTTC. It codes for CATSSGSGGIDEQYF. The chain recombines TRBV15 with TRBJ2-7; 9 nucleotides line up with TRBD2. The CDR3 totals 15 residues. In germline, CDR1 is LNHNV, CDR2 YYDKDF (reference sequence). Trimming removed 3 bases from V and 5 bases from J; junction bases left unmatched: 8. The variable domain in full, with the rest retrieved from reference TRBV15 and TRBJ2-7, is DAMVIQNPRYQVTQFGKPVTLSCSQTLNHNVMYWYQQKSSQAPKLLFHYYDKDFNNEADTPDNFQSRRPNTSFCFLDIRSPGLGDTAMYLCATSSGSGGIDEQYFGPGTRLTVT.